This T cell receptor beta chain was captured by sequencing in a study of lymphopenia after photon versus proton radiotherapy. General study points: Post-nadir TCR diversity decline inversely tracked overall survival among those who died.

Method: immunoSEQ multiplex PCR; TCRdb's copy keeps in-frame clones and lacks some. The table includes 150,000 to 200,000 clones, 88% detected once. V lost 2 bases, J lost 5 bases, and 7 bases stayed unmatched. The CDR3 loop spans 15 amino acids. The V gene's germline CDR1 is SNHLY and CDR2 FYNNEI. Of note for this clone: Antigen unknown.

The receptor was isolated from a man aged 50 to 59 with gastric cancer. V and J are TRBV2 and TRBJ1-2, with 8 bases matching TRBD1. Source: peripheral blood, taken from a patient treated with photon-based radiotherapy. Here the CDR3 reads CASSETAGGAYGYTF. The CDR3 region has the DNA TGTGCCAGCAGTGAAACGGCAGGGGGCGCGTATGGCTACACCTTC.